Listed here are 32 T cell receptor beta chains from one sample, sequenced in a study of CD8 T cells in ankylosing spondylitis (dated by TCRdb to about 2017). General study outcomes and caveats: Blood from ankylosing spondylitis patients appeared to be characterized by a TCR beta motif made up of several highly homologous amino acid variants.

The library was made by 5' RACE. Instrument on record: Illumina HiSeq 2500. TCRdb's own reprocessing of the public reads used fastp at Q25 and MiXCR and kept productive beta chains. Under each unique CDR3 protein, matching rows form one entry showing the most common genes and DNA. The sample yields hundreds of thousands of distinct CDR3 sequences; 10% to 15% were counted once. More than 0.5% of the sample rests with the top ten. These receptors' targets are unknown. Sample: blood, either unsorted or a sorted T cell fraction (not recorded which). These receptors came from a male donor with ankylosing spondylitis.

This clonotype turned up a few times. In DNA, the CDR3 is TGTGCCAGCAGCCGTGTATCGCGGGCCCAAGAGACCCAGTACTTC. This gives the protein CASSRVSRAQETQYF. The gene calls are TRBV7-2 and TRBJ2-5; tentatively, D is TRBD2 (5 bases). Trimming took 5 bases from V and 1 from J, leaving 14 bases between them. Germline assignment: CDR1 SGHTA and CDR2 FQGNSA. The CDR3 is 15 amino acids. The whole variable domain, filled in from reference TRBV7-2 and TRBJ2-5, reads GAGVSQSPSNKVTEKGKDVELRCDPISGHTALYWYRQSLGQGLEFLIYFQGNSAPDKSGLPSDRFSAERTGGSVSTLTIQRTQQEDSAVYLCASSRVSRAQETQYFGPGTRLLVL.

The chain has TRBV15 and TRBJ1-2; TRBD1 matches at 7 bases. Losses at the gene ends were 2 bases for V and 7 bases for J; bases not matched to a gene: 13. The CDR3 contains 16 residues. Germline values: CDR1 LNHNV, CDR2 YYDKDF (reference sequence). CDR3 sequence reads: CATSRRRPGQDSGYTF. The DNA for the CDR3 is TGTGCCACCAGCAGAAGGCGTCCTGGACAGGATAGTGGCTACACCTTC.

This clonotype came up many times. The J gene is TRBJ1-5, the V gene TRBV27; possibly TRBD1 for D (6 bases). The CDR3 is 13 residues long. V lost 5 bases and J lost 5, with 10 bases in between. The V gene's germline CDR1 is MNHEY and CDR2 SMNVEV (reference sequence). The CDR3 region is CASSPNRDQPQHF. DNA for the CDR3: TGTGCCAGCAGTCCGAACAGGGATCAGCCCCAGCATTTT.

This clonotype was recorded a few times. V usage is TRBV7-9 and J usage is TRBJ2-3; D is possibly TRBD2 (6 bases). CDR1 and CDR2 from the germline V gene are SEHNR and FQNEAQ (reference sequence). V lost 4 bases to trimming and J lost 9 bases, with 11 bases between them. The CDR3 is 12 amino acids. This chain's CDR3 is CASSSEGLTQYF. Written as DNA, the CDR3 is TGTGCCAGCAGCTCCGAGGGACTCACGCAGTATTTT.

The chain combines TRBV10-3 with TRBJ2-2; 7 nucleotides agree with TRBD1. V shed 0 bases and J 0 bases; nucleotides not matched to a gene: 4. The CDR3 is 17 residues long. In germline, CDR1 is ENHRY, CDR2 SYGVKD. CDR3: CAISESRGQANTGELFF. Here the CDR3 DNA reads TGTGCCATCAGTGAGTCGCGAGGACAGGCGAACACCGGGGAGCTGTTTTTT.

The rearrangement uses TRBV20-1 and TRBJ1-6; unclear D gene. This CDR3 comprises 15 residues. Germline loops: CDR1 DFQATT, CDR2 SNEGSKA (reference sequence). Deletions cut 3 bases from V and 5 bases from J, with 14 bases between. For the CDR3, the DNA is TGCAGTGCTAGGGGCGTAGGACTAAATAATTCACCCCTCCACTTT. Its translation: CSARGVGLNNSPLHF.

Many counts were recorded for this clonotype. J is TRBJ2-1 and V is TRBV15; 13 bases match TRBD2. The trim removed 1 base at V and 5 bases at J, leaving 5 bases unmatched. Germline loops: CDR1 LNHNV, CDR2 YYDKDF (reference sequence). The CDR3 spans 17 residues. CDR3 in amino acids: CATSRAWGLAGNNEQFF. In DNA form, the CDR3 reads TGTGCCACCAGCAGAGCCTGGGGACTAGCGGGAAACAATGAGCAGTTCTTC.

This clonotype was seen repeatedly, ten times or more. The chain couples TRBV29-1 to TRBJ2-4; D is unresolved. CDR3 length equals 13 residues. Trimming removed 5 bases from V and 2 bases from J, with 10 bases in between. Germline CDR1 SQVTM, CDR2 ANQGSEA. This CDR3 reads CSVTPGSKNIQYF. CDR3 DNA: TGCAGCGTTACCCCCGGATCCAAAAACATTCAGTACTTC.

In its sample, this clonotype was seen a few times. The CDR3 DNA reads as TGTGCCAGCAGCTTGGTGGGAAGGATGAACACTGAAGCTTTCTTT. This sequence encodes CASSLVGRMNTEAFF. J is TRBJ1-1 and V is TRBV5-6; the D is unclear. V was shortened by 0 bases and J by 0 bases, with 9 bases between the two germline ends. Germline V gives CDR1 SGHDT, CDR2 YYEEEE. The CDR3 has 15 amino acids.

The chain employs TRBV4-3 and TRBJ2-1, with TRBD2 matching over 9 bases. The CDR3 consists of 18 residues. Losses at the gene ends were 4 bases for V and 4 bases for J; bases not matched to a gene: 14. Germline assignment: CDR1 LGHNA and CDR2 YSLEER. The CDR3 DNA reads as TGCGCCAGCAGCCCTCAACCCTTTCTAGCGGGAACGTACAATGAGCAGTTCTTC. Translating it yields CASSPQPFLAGTYNEQFF.

Ten or more counts support this clonotype. CDR3 amino acids: CASGLAGGGEQFF. CDR3 DNA sequence: TGCGCCAGCGGACTAGCGGGAGGTGGCGAGCAGTTCTTC. The chain is built from TRBV5-1 and TRBJ2-1; 14 nucleotides match TRBD2. CDR1 and CDR2 (germline): SGHRS, YFSETQ. The J segment lost 10 bases and the V segment lost 7 bases, leaving 4 bases of the junction unmatched. The CDR3 spans 13 residues.

This clonotype was counted once. DNA for the CDR3: TGTGCCAGCAGCTTGTACCTTACTAGCGGGGTTTCCTACGAGCAGTACTTC. This codes for CASSLYLTSGVSYEQYF. The chain joins TRBV5-6 to TRBJ2-7; TRBD2 matches at 10 bases. Germline V gives CDR1 SGHDT, CDR2 YYEEEE. The CDR3 is 17 residues long. V was clipped by 1 base and J by 1 base; unmatched bases: 8.

The V gene is TRBV20-1, the J gene TRBJ1-1; D is ambiguous. Germline V gives CDR1 DFQATT, CDR2 SNEGSKA (reference sequence). This CDR3 region has 12 residues. V was cut by 0 bases and J by 11 bases, with 13 bases left in between. In DNA, the CDR3 is TGCAGTGCTAGAGATAATGCCCTTAGGGCTTTCTTT. Encoded protein: CSARDNALRAFF.

There are a few counts of this clonotype. This chain uses TRBV20-1 with TRBJ2-1; D might be TRBD2 (6 bases). This CDR3 region has 17 residues. Trimming stripped 6 bases from V and 0 bases from J, with 21 bases between. Germline V gene sequence: CDR1 DFQATT, CDR2 SNEGSKA (reference sequence). CDR3 bases: TGCAGTGCGACACTCCCAGGCCTAGCGCTCTCCTACAATGAGCAGTTCTTC. This sequence encodes CSATLPGLALSYNEQFF.

Only a few counts were recorded for this clonotype. This chain uses TRBV18 with TRBJ1-3; 9 bases are a match to TRBD1. Trimming took 2 bases from V and 4 from J; bases not matched to a gene: 6. This CDR3 contains 16 residues. The germline V gene has CDR1 KGHSH and CDR2 LQKENI. In DNA form, the CDR3 reads TGTGCCAGCTCACCAGCAGGACAGGGGCCAGGAAACACCATATATTTT. This codes for CASSPAGQGPGNTIYF.

This clonotype was recorded a few times. In DNA form, the CDR3 reads TGTGCCAGCAGCCTAGGGGGGCAGGGCGCTGAAGCTTTCTTT. Translation gives CASSLGGQGAEAFF. The chain joins TRBV7-9 to TRBJ1-1, with TRBD1 as a possible D gene (6 bases). The CDR3 totals 14 residues. The germline CDR1 and CDR2 sequences are SEHNR and FQNEAQ (reference sequence). The germline V and J ends were trimmed by 5 bases and 6 bases, with 16 bases remaining between them.

The chain recombines TRBV7-9 with TRBJ2-2, with 9 bases fitting TRBD1. This CDR3 is 13 amino acids long. V lost 6 bases to trimming and J lost 6 bases; unmatched junction nucleotides: 2. In germline, CDR1 is SEHNR, CDR2 FQNEAQ (reference sequence). CDR3 amino acids: CASRDRGAGELFF. The CDR3 region has the DNA TGTGCCAGCAGAGACAGGGGGGCCGGGGAGCTGTTTTTT.

This clonotype has just a few counts. V gene TRBV20-1 combines with J gene TRBJ2-5; the match to TRBD2 covers 10 bases. The CDR3 runs to 15 residues. Per germline, CDR1 DFQATT and CDR2 SNEGSKA (reference sequence). V trimming: 4 bases; J trimming: 2 bases; junction bases outside the gene matches: 7. CDR3 nucleotide sequence: TGCAGTGCTACCACTAGCGGGGATGGTCAAGAGACCCAGTACTTC. It codes for CSATTSGDGQETQYF.

The chain is built from TRBV4-1 and TRBJ1-5, with D possibly being TRBD1 (5 bases). Trimming removed 2 bases at V and 3 bases at J, with 14 bases between. The CDR3 is 16 amino acids. CDR1 and CDR2 (germline): MGHRA, YSYEKL. The CDR3 DNA follows: TGCGCCAGCAGCCAACCGCGGGAGGGGCCCAATCAGCCCCAGCATTTT. It encodes CASSQPREGPNQPQHF.

This clonotype turned up a few times. This chain links TRBV6-1 with TRBJ1-2; D is uncertain. CDR3 length: 13 amino acids. Looked up from germline, CDR1 is MNHNS and CDR2 is SASEGT. V lost 3 bases and J lost 8, with 13 bases in between. As DNA, the CDR3 is TGTGCCAGCAGTGATGGGCCCCGAATAGGCTACACCTTC. Its translation: CASSDGPRIGYTF.

The chain has TRBV20-1 and TRBJ2-5; 13 bases fit TRBD2. Germline V gives CDR1 DFQATT, CDR2 SNEGSKA (reference sequence). Unmatched junction bases numbered 8, after V lost 5 bases and J lost 5 bases. This CDR3 contains 15 residues. The CDR3 region is CSAVTTSGRRETQYF. DNA of the CDR3: TGCAGTGCTGTCACGACTAGCGGGAGGAGGGAGACCCAGTACTTC.

Details on this clonotype: Mismatch with germline at one junction end may stem from a read error. This chain uses TRBV29-1 with TRBJ2-3; possibly TRBD2 for D (7 bases). There are 12 residues in the CDR3. Germline V gene lookup returns CDR1 SQVTM and CDR2 ANQGSEA. The CDR3 DNA follows: TGCAGCGTTGGGCTAGGGGGGGATACGCGGTATTTT. Amino acids: CSVGLGGDTRYF.

This clonotype was recorded a few times. This sequence joins TRBV9 and TRBJ2-7; the D gene is possibly TRBD1 (6 bases). CDR1 is SGDLS, CDR2 YYNGEE, per germline. This CDR3 is built from 13 residues. Trimming stripped 3 bases from V and 3 bases from J, with 10 bases between. CDR3 amino acids: CASSGDRYYEQYF. CDR3 nucleotides: TGTGCCAGCAGCGGTGACAGGTACTACGAGCAGTACTTC. The full variable domain, with the rest looked up from reference TRBV9 and TRBJ2-7, is DSGVTQTPKHLITATGQRVTLRCSPRSGDLSVYWYQQSLDQGLQFLIQYYNGEERAKGNILERFSAQQFPDLHSELNLSSLELGDSALYFCASSGDRYYEQYFGPGTRLTVT.

This clonotype was counted a few times. The genes are TRBV6-5 and TRBJ1-5; D remains unclear. Trimming shortened V by 4 bases and J by 0 bases, and 7 bases separated the two germline ends. From germline, CDR1 is MNHEY and CDR2 SVGAGI. The CDR3 runs to 14 residues. This CDR3 reads CASSLVFSNQPQHF. The CDR3 coding sequence is TGTGCCAGCAGTTTAGTTTTTAGCAATCAGCCCCAGCATTTT.

This clonotype turned up a few times. The V gene is TRBV4-2, the J gene TRBJ2-3; D not certain. CDR1 is LGHNA, CDR2 YNFKEQ, per germline. This CDR3 spans 16 amino acids. Trimming removed 0 bases from V and 2 bases from J, with 12 bases in between. CDR3 region: CASSQDRAINTDTQYF. CDR3 DNA sequence: TGTGCCAGCAGCCAAGATCGGGCTATCAACACAGATACGCAGTATTTT.

J is TRBJ1-1 and V is TRBV7-2; D not certain. The CDR3 contains 14 residues. The V gene's germline CDR1 is SGHTA and CDR2 FQGNSA. The V end lost 1 base, the J end lost 2 bases, and 8 bases lay between the germline ends. CDR3 in amino acids: CASSLEAVNTEAFF. CDR3 coding DNA: TGTGCCAGCAGCTTAGAAGCAGTTAACACTGAAGCTTTCTTT.

This clonotype was seen more than once but under ten times. This chain connects TRBV11-1 to TRBJ2-1, with a possible D match to TRBD2 (7 bases). V dropped 2 bases and J dropped 4 bases, with 18 bases sitting between them. Germline V gene sequence: CDR1 SGHAT, CDR2 FQDESV (reference sequence). This CDR3 comprises 17 residues. In nucleotides, the CDR3 is TGTGCCAGCAGCTTACTCTTTGGGGGGGCTATTTACAATGAGCAGTTCTTC. It translates to CASSLLFGGAIYNEQFF. Based on the CDR3 plus reference TRBV11-1 and TRBJ2-1, the full variable domain is EAEVAQSPRYKITEKSQAVAFWCDPISGHATLYWYRQILGQGPELLVQFQDESVVDDSQLPKDRFSAERLKGVDSTLKIQPAELGDSAMYLCASSLLFGGAIYNEQFFGPGTRLTVL.

In DNA, the CDR3 is TGCAGTGCCGGGACAGGAAGTAAGGCTTTCTTT. Protein: CSAGTGSKAFF. The rearrangement links TRBV20-1 to TRBJ1-1; 8 bases map to TRBD1. The CDR3 runs 11 residues. Germline V gene data show CDR1 as DFQATT and CDR2 as SNEGSKA (reference sequence). With 6 bases clipped from V and 11 bases from J, the junction kept 8 bases outside the gene matches.

At least ten counts were recorded for this clonotype. The V call is TRBV7-2, the J call TRBJ2-5; a weak D match, TRBD2 (6 bases). Germline CDR1 SGHTA, CDR2 FQGNSA. The V and J ends lost 3 bases and 1 base respectively, with 9 bases between them. This CDR3 contains 14 residues. The CDR3 sequence: CASSFNSGQETQYF. The CDR3 DNA sequence: TGTGCCAGCAGCTTTAATAGCGGCCAAGAGACCCAGTACTTC.

The table lists this clonotype with many counts. This chain uses TRBV2 with TRBJ1-4; D not certain. V was pared by 6 bases and J by 10 bases, with 12 bases between. The V gene's germline CDR1 is SNHLY and CDR2 FYNNEI. The CDR3 sequence is 12 residues long. As DNA, the CDR3 is TGTGCCAGCAGCGCCGGCATTCGAAAACTGTTTTTT. The encoded protein is CASSAGIRKLFF.

Many counts were recorded for this clonotype. The chain carries TRBV12-3 or TRBV12-4 and TRBJ1-2; 8 bases align to TRBD1. V was clipped by 7 bases and J by 8 bases; unmatched bases: 9. This CDR3 has 13 amino acids. The CDR3 reads CASIWTGYMGYTF. The CDR3 coding sequence is TGTGCCAGCATCTGGACAGGGTATATGGGCTACACCTTC.

The chain joins TRBV28 to TRBJ2-7; 7 positions match TRBD2. CDR1 MDHEN and CDR2 SYDVKM come from the germline V gene. After removal of 5 bases from V and 0 bases from J, the junction contained 10 bases not matched to a gene. The CDR3 runs to 16 residues. This CDR3 reads CASSPSLWGGSYEQYF. The CDR3 DNA reads as TGTGCCAGCAGTCCCTCTTTGTGGGGGGGCTCCTACGAGCAGTACTTC. Filled out from reference TRBV28 and TRBJ2-7, the complete variable domain reads DVKVTQSSRYLVKRTGEKVFLECVQDMDHENMFWYRQDPGLGLRLIYFSYDVKMKEKGDIPEGYSVSREKKERFSLILESASTNQTSMYLCASSPSLWGGSYEQYFGPGTRLTVT.